Following are 12 T cell receptor beta chains from one sample sequenced in a study of T-cell reconstitution after alpha-beta-depleted transplantation in children. As it was prepared, the TCRbeta library received unique molecular identifiers. TCRdb itself ran the PCR reads through MiXCR, one entry per CDR3 protein. The sample shows over 150,000 distinct CDR3 sequences, just over 14% of them seen only once. The source was PBMCs from the stem cell graft donor, collected from the stem cell graft. The receptors come from a human donor who donated a stem cell graft to a child with acute lymphoblastic leukemia.

The CDR3 DNA is TGTGCCAGCAACTTTTCGGAAGATACGCAGTATTTT. Translating gives CASNFSEDTQYF. The chain carries TRBV7-9 and TRBJ2-3; D gene ambiguous. Trimming shortened V by 7 bases and J by 5 bases, and 10 bases separated the two germline ends. CDR3 size: 12 residues. The V gene's germline CDR1 is SEHNR and CDR2 FQNEAQ (reference sequence).

This clonotype has at least ten counts. The chain carries TRBV29-1 and TRBJ1-2; 8 nucleotides align to TRBD1. V was clipped by 6 bases and J by 2 bases; unmatched bases: 5. CDR1 and CDR2 from the germline V gene are SQVTM and ANQGSEA. The CDR3 has 13 residues. CDR3 in DNA: TGCAGCGTCCGGGACAGGACAAACTATGGCTACACCTTC. Translated: CSVRDRTNYGYTF.

This clonotype has ten or more counts. V is TRBV3-1 and J is TRBJ2-7; D tentatively reads TRBD1 or TRBD2 (6 bases each). Per the germline V gene, CDR1 is LGHDT and CDR2 is YNNKEL (reference sequence). V shed 0 bases and J shed 5 bases, with 8 bases lying between them. This CDR3 contains 13 residues. CDR3 region: CASSQDRGHEQYF. CDR3 sequence (DNA): TGTGCCAGCAGCCAAGATCGGGGGCACGAGCAGTACTTC.

This clonotype was seen a handful of times. The chain joins TRBV7-9 to TRBJ2-7; TRBD1 aligns across 7 bases. Germline trimming cut 5 bases from V and 0 bases from J; bases unmatched to any gene: 7. This CDR3 spans 15 amino acids. Germline lookup yields CDR1 SEHNR and CDR2 FQNEAQ (reference sequence). In DNA form, the CDR3 reads TGTGCCAGCAGCCGACTCGCAGGGGGCTCCTACGAGCAGTACTTC. Translated, it gives CASSRLAGGSYEQYF.

This clonotype was picked up many times. The chain's CDR3 is CASSHPPVHEQFF. For the CDR3, the DNA is TGCGCCAGCAGCCACCCCCCAGTTCACGAGCAGTTCTTC. The chain carries TRBV4-1 and TRBJ2-1; the D is unclear. Germline CDR1 reads MGHRA; CDR2 reads YSYEKL. The length of the CDR3 is 13 residues. V lost 3 bases and J lost 10, with 13 bases in between.

The J gene is TRBJ2-2, the V gene TRBV20-1, with TRBD1 matching 7 bases. With 5 bases clipped from V and 2 bases from J, the junction kept 5 bases outside the gene matches. The CDR3 runs to 14 residues. Germline V lookup: CDR1 DFQATT, CDR2 SNEGSKA (reference sequence). DNA for the CDR3: TGCAGTGCTTTGTACAGGGGAAACACCGGGGAGCTGTTTTTT. This translates into CSALYRGNTGELFF.

The rearrangement joins TRBV6-1 to TRBJ2-3; TRBD1 matches 7 bases. The V gene's germline CDR1 is MNHNS and CDR2 SASEGT. V lost 6 bases and J lost 0; bases outside the gene matches: 6. CDR3 length: 15 amino acids. The CDR3 DNA reads as TGTGCCAGCAGACGACAGGGTCCTAGCACAGATACGCAGTATTTT. This gives the protein CASRRQGPSTDTQYF.

This clonotype showed up many times. The genes are TRBV20-1 and TRBJ2-1; 10 bases map to TRBD2. CDR3 size: 15 residues. Trimming cost V 5 bases and J 4 bases; bases outside gene matches: 8. Germline CDR1 reads DFQATT; CDR2 reads SNEGSKA (reference sequence). The CDR3 coding sequence is TGCAGTGCTGATCATACGGGACTAGCGTACAATGAGCAGTTCTTC. It yields the protein CSADHTGLAYNEQFF.

At least ten counts were recorded for this clonotype. This rearrangement joins TRBV20-1 to TRBJ1-3; 7 nucleotides align to TRBD1. Germline loops: CDR1 DFQATT, CDR2 SNEGSKA (reference sequence). The CDR3 covers 12 residues. J was trimmed by 4 bases and V by 6 bases; bases with no gene match: 3. CDR3 sequence (DNA): TGCAGTGCCGCGGGACAGGGAAACACCATATATTTT. It is translated as CSAAGQGNTIYF.

This clonotype has a count of ten or more. The genes are TRBV28 and TRBJ2-7; the D gene is possibly TRBD2 (7 bases). Trimming shortened V by 6 bases and J by 5 bases, and 17 bases separated the two germline ends. The CDR3 is made up of 14 amino acids. Germline V gives CDR1 MDHEN, CDR2 SYDVKM. The CDR3 nucleotides read TGTGCCAGCAGGGGGGGGCTAGCCGGTCACGAGCAGTACTTC. Translating gives CASRGGLAGHEQYF.

This clonotype was detected only a few times. V gene TRBV28 combines with J gene TRBJ2-1; D assignment may be TRBD1 or TRBD2 (6 bases each). Germline assignment: CDR1 MDHEN and CDR2 SYDVKM. Trimming left V 9 bases short and J 4 bases short, with 22 bases between. This CDR3 region has 16 residues. CDR3 in amino acids: CASLNGGRVLYNEQFF. CDR3 nucleotide sequence: TGTGCCAGTCTCAACGGGGGCCGGGTACTTTACAATGAGCAGTTCTTC.

The chain is built from TRBV29-1 and TRBJ2-1; TRBD2 matches 8 bases. J gave up 4 bases and V 4 bases, and 3 bases lay outside the gene matches. This CDR3 spans 13 amino acids. Germline V gene sequence: CDR1 SQVTM, CDR2 ANQGSEA. DNA for the CDR3: TGCAGCGTTGTAGCGGGATTTTACAATGAGCAGTTCTTC. Protein product: CSVVAGFYNEQFF.